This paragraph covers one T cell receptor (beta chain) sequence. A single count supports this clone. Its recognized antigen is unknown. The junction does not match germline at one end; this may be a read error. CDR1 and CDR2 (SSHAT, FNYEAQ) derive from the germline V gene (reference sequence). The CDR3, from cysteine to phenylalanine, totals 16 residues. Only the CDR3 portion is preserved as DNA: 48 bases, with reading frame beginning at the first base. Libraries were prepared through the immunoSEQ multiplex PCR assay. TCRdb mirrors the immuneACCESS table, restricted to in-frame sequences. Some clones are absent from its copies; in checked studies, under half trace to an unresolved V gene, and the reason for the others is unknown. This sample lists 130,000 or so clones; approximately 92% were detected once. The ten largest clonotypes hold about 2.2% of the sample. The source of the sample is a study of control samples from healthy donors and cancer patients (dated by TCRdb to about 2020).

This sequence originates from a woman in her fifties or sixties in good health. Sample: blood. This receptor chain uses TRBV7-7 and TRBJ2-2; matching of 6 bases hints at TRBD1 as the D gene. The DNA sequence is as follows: TGTGCTAGCAGCGCCCGGGACAACCCGAACACCGGGGAGCTGTTTTTT. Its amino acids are CASSARDNPNTGELFF.